This TCR beta chain was profiled in a study of OX40 agonist ivuxolimab in advanced cancers. The wider study: Every 2 weeks, ivuxolimab was infused into the patients intravenously at between 0.01 and 10 mg/kg.

The data were produced by immunoSEQ multiplex PCR, yet TCRdb's version contains in-frame clones alone and is incomplete. The data hold 65,000 to 95,000 clones, with around four fifths observed a single time. Notes on the study in general: In a subset of nonresponders, normalized T-cell clonal expansion was also low. Patients who responded partially at 0.1-3.0 mg/kg showed clonal expansion ranking among the lowest.

A note on this clone: What it binds is not known.

The CDR3 is 17 residues long. Trimming at V came to 0 bases and at J to 4 bases, leaving 10 bases not matched to a gene. The germline gives CDR1 SGDLS, CDR2 YYNGEE. The V and J genes are TRBV9 and TRBJ2-3; TRBD2 agrees at 8 bases. The sequencing here drew on CD4+ or CD8+ T cells sorted from blood, taken in a trial of the OX40 agonist ivuxolimab. The sequence was obtained from an adult with an advanced solid tumor such as melanoma, head and neck, liver or kidney cancer. The chain's CDR3 is CASSVGASGSWADTQYF. The CDR3 region has the DNA TGTGCCAGCAGCGTAGGGGCCAGCGGGAGCTGGGCAGATACGCAGTATTTT. Looking up the rest from reference TRBV9 and TRBJ2-3 gives the full variable domain: DSGVTQTPKHLITATGQRVTLRCSPRSGDLSVYWYQQSLDQGLQFLIQYYNGEERAKGNILERFSAQQFPDLHSELNLSSLELGDSALYFCASSVGASGSWADTQYFGPGTRLTVL.